Following are 19 T cell receptor beta chains from one sample sequenced in a study of CD8 T cells in Susac syndrome. RNA amounts of 0.5 to 1 ug underwent reverse transcription with random hexamers. In TCRdb, the immunoSEQ multiplex PCR reads were re-called with MiXCR into one record per CDR3 protein. The sample records 210,000 or so distinct CDR3 sequences, 92% being singletons. Material for sequencing was CD8+ T cells from PBMCs. The receptors originated from a human donor with multiple sclerosis.

The V call is TRBV11-1, the J call TRBJ2-7, with unresolved D. Per the germline V gene, CDR1 is SGHAT and CDR2 is FQDESV (reference sequence). The V gene lost 1 base and the J gene lost 0 bases, with 7 bases spanning the gap. The CDR3 covers 14 residues. The CDR3 nucleotides read TGTGCCAGCAGCTTAGAAGGGATCTCCTACGAGCAGTACTTC. Its translation is CASSLEGISYEQYF.

V and J are TRBV13 and TRBJ1-1, with D maybe TRBD1 (5 bases). The CDR3 contains 14 residues. Germline V gene sequence: CDR1 PRHDT, CDR2 FYEKMQ (reference sequence). Trimming removed 1 base at V and 4 bases at J, with 10 bases between. CDR3 coding DNA: TGTGCCAGCAGCTTAGCAGGGTACGCCACTGAAGCTTTCTTT. Protein sequence: CASSLAGYATEAFF.

In its sample, this clonotype was seen once. The CDR3 is CASSVGGTTEAFF. For the CDR3, the DNA is TGTGCCAGCAGCGTAGGGGGTACCACTGAAGCTTTCTTT. V gene TRBV9 combines with J gene TRBJ1-1; D not certain. V was trimmed by 0 bases and J by 4 bases, leaving 7 bases between them. This CDR3 has 13 residues. Germline V gene sequence: CDR1 SGDLS, CDR2 YYNGEE.

The chain recombines TRBV6-5 with TRBJ1-1; D is perhaps TRBD1 (6 bases). The CDR3 totals 15 residues. CDR1 MNHEY and CDR2 SVGAGI come from the germline V gene. Trimming cost V 2 bases and J 3 bases, with 13 bases left between them. Here the CDR3 reads CASSYPGGLDTEAFF. Written as DNA, the CDR3 is TGTGCCAGCAGTTACCCGGGGGGCTTGGACACTGAAGCTTTCTTT.

The CDR3: CATSDQTGSGANVLTF. CDR3 in DNA: TGTGCCACCAGTGATCAAACAGGCTCTGGGGCCAACGTCCTGACTTTC. The chain uses TRBV24-1 and TRBJ2-6; weak D call: TRBD1 (5 bases). V shed 3 bases and J shed 0 bases, with 8 bases lying between them. There are 16 residues in the CDR3. From germline, CDR1 is KGHDR and CDR2 SFDVKD.

This chain links TRBV3-1 with TRBJ2-1; TRBD2 is a possible D gene (6 bases). CDR1 is LGHDT, CDR2 YNNKEL, per germline (reference sequence). The CDR3 runs to 17 residues. Trimming took off 1 base at V and 7 bases at J, with 20 bases between the two ends. The CDR3 is CASSQALTGVGWNEQFF. The CDR3 coding sequence is TGTGCCAGCAGCCAAGCTCTTACGGGAGTTGGGTGGAATGAGCAGTTCTTC.

This chain links TRBV12-3 or TRBV12-4 with TRBJ1-6; D gene uncertain. V lost 5 bases and J 1 base, leaving 12 bases between the germline ends. The CDR3 has 16 amino acids. The DNA for the CDR3 is TGTGCCAGCAGTAAGCCCCTGGGTTCCTATAATTCACCCCTCCACTTT. This translates into CASSKPLGSYNSPLHF.

The chain uses TRBV11-2 and TRBJ1-1, with D perhaps TRBD1 (6 bases). Trimming shortened V by 6 bases and J by 7 bases, and 18 bases separated the two germline ends. Looked up from germline, CDR1 is SGHAT and CDR2 is FQNNGV. The CDR3 has 14 amino acids. Written as DNA, the CDR3 is TGTGCCAGCAGACTGGGGGGGGCGAGGAATGAAGCTTTCTTT. Protein product: CASRLGGARNEAFF.

The genes are TRBV29-1 and TRBJ1-2; D may be TRBD1 (6 bases). This CDR3 is built from 12 residues. Germline CDR1 SQVTM, CDR2 ANQGSEA. V lost 6 bases and J 3 bases, leaving 11 bases between the germline ends. Here the CDR3 reads CSVSGEDYGYTF. The CDR3 DNA reads as TGCAGCGTCTCAGGGGAGGACTATGGCTACACCTTC.

The genes are TRBV29-1 and TRBJ2-3; TRBD1 agrees at 8 bases. CDR3 length: 14 residues. V shed 7 bases, J shed 2 bases, and the junction held 8 bases outside the gene matches. CDR1 is SQVTM and CDR2 is ANQGSEA in the germline V gene. DNA for the CDR3: TGCAGCGCAAAGAGGACAGGGTCCACAGATACGCAGTATTTT. This codes for CSAKRTGSTDTQYF.

The CDR3 DNA reads TGCGCCAGCAGCCAAGTTGGTGGGGAGCTGTTTTTT. This gives the protein CASSQVGGELFF. The genes are TRBV4-1 and TRBJ2-2, with unresolved D. Germline lookup yields CDR1 MGHRA and CDR2 YSYEKL. The CDR3 is made up of 12 amino acids. V lost 1 base and J 8 bases, leaving 5 bases between the germline ends.

This chain connects TRBV30 to TRBJ2-2; D is possibly TRBD2 (6 bases). V was shortened by 4 bases and J by 1 base, with 10 bases between the two germline ends. This CDR3 comprises 14 residues. Looked up from germline, CDR1 is GTSNPN and CDR2 is SVGIG (reference sequence). CDR3 amino acids: CAWISGMNTGELFF. CDR3 coding DNA: TGTGCCTGGATTAGCGGAATGAACACCGGGGAGCTGTTTTTT.

The V and J genes are TRBV23-1 and TRBJ1-1; D call uncertain. TRBV23-1 has ORF status, its function being uncertain. CDR3 size: 15 residues. Trimming pared 2 bases from V and 1 base from J, leaving 11 bases between. The CDR3 DNA follows: TGCGCCAGCAGTCAACCCCCGACAAGGAACACTGAAGCTTTCTTT. The encoded protein is CASSQPPTRNTEAFF.

This rearrangement joins TRBV6-5 to TRBJ1-2; D not resolved. Per germline, CDR1 MNHEY and CDR2 SVGAGI. This CDR3 is 15 amino acids long. V lost 4 bases and J lost 3, with 15 bases in between. CDR3 residues: CASSSEARVDYGYTF. DNA of the CDR3: TGTGCCAGCAGTTCCGAGGCCCGGGTCGACTATGGCTACACCTTC.

J is TRBJ2-1 and V is TRBV29-1; 7 bases are a match to TRBD2. Unmatched junction bases numbered 11, after V lost 5 bases and J lost 1 base. The CDR3 covers 16 residues. The germline CDR1 and CDR2 sequences are SQVTM and ANQGSEA. CDR3 sequence (DNA): TGCAGCGTTTCCTCCGAGTGGGGGGGGTCCTACAATGAGCAGTTCTTC. Amino acids: CSVSSEWGGSYNEQFF.

The rearrangement links TRBV9 to TRBJ2-1, with 7 bases lining up with TRBD2. The CDR3 contains 15 residues. Trimming removed 0 bases from V and 6 bases from J; junction bases left unmatched: 6. CDR1 is SGDLS and CDR2 is YYNGEE in the germline V gene. The CDR3 region has the DNA TGTGCCAGCAGCGTAGGTGCTAGCGGCGCCAATGAGCAGTTCTTC. It codes for CASSVGASGANEQFF. The variable domain in full, with the rest retrieved from reference TRBV9 and TRBJ2-1, is DSGVTQTPKHLITATGQRVTLRCSPRSGDLSVYWYQQSLDQGLQFLIQYYNGEERAKGNILERFSAQQFPDLHSELNLSSLELGDSALYFCASSVGASGANEQFFGPGTRLTVL.

This clonotype has just one count. The rearrangement joins TRBV5-4 to TRBJ2-3; D remains ambiguous. This CDR3 spans 13 amino acids. Germline-derived CDR1 and CDR2 are SGHNT and YYREEE (reference sequence). V lost 3 bases to trimming and J lost 4 bases, with 9 bases between them. The CDR3 reads CASSSSPADTQYF. The CDR3, as DNA: TGTGCCAGCAGCTCATCCCCAGCAGATACGCAGTATTTT.

This sequence joins TRBV11-1 and TRBJ2-2; D unresolved. The CDR3 is 12 residues long. The ends were cut back, 11 bases at V and 5 bases at J, with 12 bases in the middle. Germline values: CDR1 SGHAT, CDR2 FQDESV (reference sequence). The CDR3 region is CAGSLGTGELFF. The CDR3 DNA sequence: TGTGCCGGGTCACTCGGGACCGGGGAGCTGTTTTTT.

V usage is TRBV6-5 and J usage is TRBJ2-2; the D gene is possibly TRBD2 (5 bases). Trimming removed 1 base at V and 4 bases at J, with 10 bases between. The germline CDR1 and CDR2 sequences are MNHEY and SVGAGI. The CDR3 length is 15 residues. DNA of the CDR3: TGTGCCAGCAGTTACTTTCAGGAGGCCACCGGGGAGCTGTTTTTT. It codes for CASSYFQEATGELFF.